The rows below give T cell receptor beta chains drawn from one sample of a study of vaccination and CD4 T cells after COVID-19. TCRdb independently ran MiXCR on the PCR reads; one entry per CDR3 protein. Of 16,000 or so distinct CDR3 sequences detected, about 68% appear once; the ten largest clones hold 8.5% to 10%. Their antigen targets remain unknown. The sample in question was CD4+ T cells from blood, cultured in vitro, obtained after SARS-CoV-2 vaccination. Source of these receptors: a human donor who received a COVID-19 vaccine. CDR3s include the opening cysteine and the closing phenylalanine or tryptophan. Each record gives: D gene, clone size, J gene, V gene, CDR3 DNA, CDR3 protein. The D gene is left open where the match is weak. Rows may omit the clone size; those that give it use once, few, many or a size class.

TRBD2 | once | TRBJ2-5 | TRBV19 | TGTGCCAGTAGTACCCTAGCGGGGGATGGGGAGACCCAGTACTTC | CASSTLAGDGETQYF
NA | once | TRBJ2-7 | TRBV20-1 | TGCAGTGCTAGAGGGGGGGAAGACTACGAGCAGTACTTC | CSARGGEDYEQYF
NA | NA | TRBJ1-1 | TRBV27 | TGTGCCAGCAGTCCCGGGGGCGGGAACACTGAAGCTTTCTTT | CASSPGGGNTEAFF
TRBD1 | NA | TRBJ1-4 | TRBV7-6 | TGTGCCAGCAGCTCGAATGCGGGACAGGGATTTTGGCCAACTAATGAAAAACTGTTTTTT | CASSSNAGQGFWPTNEKLFF
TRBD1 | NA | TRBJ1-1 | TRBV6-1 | TGTGCCACAACCGGGACAGGGAACACTGAAGCTTTCTTT | CATTGTGNTEAFF
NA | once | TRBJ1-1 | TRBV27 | TGTGCCAGCAGTCACTACCCGACGAACACTGAAGCTTTCTTT | CASSHYPTNTEAFF
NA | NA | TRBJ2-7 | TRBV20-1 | TGCAGTGCTGTTATGAGGGAGCAGTACTTC | CSAVMREQYF
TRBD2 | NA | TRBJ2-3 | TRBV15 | TGTGCCACCAGCGGACTACGGGGGGACACAGATACGCAGTATTTT | CATSGLRGDTDTQYF
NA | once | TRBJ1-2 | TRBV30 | TGTGCCTGGACAGGCCGCCGCACAGGCTATGGCTACACCTTC | CAWTGRRTGYGYTF
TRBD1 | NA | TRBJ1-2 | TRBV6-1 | TGTGCCAGCAGTCGGCGACAGGGGAACTATGGCTACACCTTC | CASSRRQGNYGYTF
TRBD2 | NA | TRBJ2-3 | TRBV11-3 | TGTGCCAGCAGCACACGAAGCGGGGGGAGCACAGATACGCAGTATTTT | CASSTRSGGSTDTQYF
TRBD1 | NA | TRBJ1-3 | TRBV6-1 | TGTGCCAGCAGTGACCCATTCGCGACAGGGCTCTCTGGAAACACCATATATTTT | CASSDPFATGLSGNTIYF
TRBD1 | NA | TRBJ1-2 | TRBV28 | TGTGCCAGCAGTTATACCGGGACAGGGTTTGGCTACACCTTC | CASSYTGTGFGYTF
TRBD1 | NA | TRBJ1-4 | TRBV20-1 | TGCAGTGCTAGACCTTGGGGACAGTCGGTTTCGGAACTGTTTTTT | CSARPWGQSVSELFF
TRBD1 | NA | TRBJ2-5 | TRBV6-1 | TGTGCCAGCAGTAACCCGGGACAGGGGGTGCAAGAGACCCAGTACTTC | CASSNPGQGVQETQYF
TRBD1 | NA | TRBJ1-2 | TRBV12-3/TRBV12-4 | TGTGCCAGCAGTTTCAGGGACAGGGGAAGGGGGACCTATGGCTACACCTTC | CASSFRDRGRGTYGYTF
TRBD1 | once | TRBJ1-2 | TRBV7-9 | TGTGCCAGCAGCGCAACCGGGACAGGGGAGGTTGGCTATGGCTACACCTTC | CASSATGTGEVGYGYTF
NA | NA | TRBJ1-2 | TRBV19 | TGTGCCAGTAGTGCACTTGGGATCAACTATGGCTACACCTTC | CASSALGINYGYTF
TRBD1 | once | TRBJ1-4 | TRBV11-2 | TGTGCCAGCAGCTTAGATTGGACAGGTTCTGAAAAACTGTTTTTT | CASSLDWTGSEKLFF
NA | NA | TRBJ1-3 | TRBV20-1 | TGCAGTGTTATATCGATGGACAGTGCTGGAAACACCATATATTTT | CSVISMDSAGNTIYF
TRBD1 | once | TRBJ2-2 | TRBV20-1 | TGCAGTGCTAGGGGTTCGGGACAGGGGGCCGGGGAGCTGTTTTTT | CSARGSGQGAGELFF
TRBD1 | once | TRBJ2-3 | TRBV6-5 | TGTGCCAGCAGTTTAGGGACAGGGAAGTTAAGCACAGATACGCAGTATTTT | CASSLGTGKLSTDTQYF
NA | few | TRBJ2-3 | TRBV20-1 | TGCAGTGCTAGAGTTCGCGGTAGCACAGATACGCAGTATTTT | CSARVRGSTDTQYF
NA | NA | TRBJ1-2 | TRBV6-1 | TGTGCCAGCAACCCCTCGGCCCTGCCCCATAGCTACACCTTC | CASNPSALPHSYTF
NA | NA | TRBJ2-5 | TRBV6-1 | TGTGCCAGCAGTGACTGGGTTCGATGGGGGTCCGACGAGACCCAGTACTTC | CASSDWVRWGSDETQYF
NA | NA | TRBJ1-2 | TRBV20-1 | TGCAGTGCTATTAAAGGCTACTATGGCTACACCTTC | CSAIKGYYGYTF
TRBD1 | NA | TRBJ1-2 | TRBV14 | TGTGCCAGCAGCCAGGGCCAGGGGGCAGGCTATGGCTACACCTTC | CASSQGQGAGYGYTF
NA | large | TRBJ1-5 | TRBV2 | TGTGCCAGCAGTGTATCCGGGGACAATCAGCCCCAGCATTTT | CASSVSGDNQPQHF
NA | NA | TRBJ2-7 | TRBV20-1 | TGCAGTGCTAGAGTTAGCCCCGAGTACGAGCAGTACTTC | CSARVSPEYEQYF
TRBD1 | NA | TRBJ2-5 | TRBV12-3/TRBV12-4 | TGTGCCAGCAATAAGCCGGGACAGAGGGAGACCCAGTACTTC | CASNKPGQRETQYF
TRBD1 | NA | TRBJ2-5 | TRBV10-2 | TGCGCCAGCAGCCTATTTTCCGGACAGGGGAGTTCGGAGACCCAGTACTTC | CASSLFSGQGSSETQYF
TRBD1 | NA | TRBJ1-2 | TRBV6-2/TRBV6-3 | TGTGCCAGCAGTTACCCTCCGGGACAGGGAGCGCGGACCTTC | CASSYPPGQGARTF
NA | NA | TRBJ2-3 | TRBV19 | TGTGCCAGTAGCGGATATCCGGGGGATACGCAGTATTTT | CASSGYPGDTQYF
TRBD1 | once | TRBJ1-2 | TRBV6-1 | TGTGCCAGCAGTAGGACAGGGGTCGATGGCTACACCTTC | CASSRTGVDGYTF
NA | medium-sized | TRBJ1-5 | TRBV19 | TGTGCCAGTAGTATAGCCTTCTCAGGGCAGCATTTT | CASSIAFSGQHF
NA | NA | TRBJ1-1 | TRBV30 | TGTGCCTGGAGTGTACAAGCAGTGACTGAAGCTTTCTTT | CAWSVQAVTEAFF
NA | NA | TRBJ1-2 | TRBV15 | TGTGCCACCAGCAGAGGGGCCAACGCGCCTAACTATGGCTACACCTTC | CATSRGANAPNYGYTF
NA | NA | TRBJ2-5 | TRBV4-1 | TGCGCCAGCAGCCTGGGACGAGGGGGAGCCCAAGAGACCCAGTACTTC | CASSLGRGGAQETQYF
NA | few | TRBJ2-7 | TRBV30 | TGTGCCTGGAGTGTAAGGTTTTCCCACGAGCAGTACTTC | CAWSVRFSHEQYF
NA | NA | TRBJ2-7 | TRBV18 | TGTGCCAGCTCACCTTTACAGTCCCTAGACTACGAGCAGTACTTC | CASSPLQSLDYEQYF
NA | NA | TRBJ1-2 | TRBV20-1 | TGCAGTGCTAGGGTGGCAGGGCCTAACTATGGCTACACCTTC | CSARVAGPNYGYTF
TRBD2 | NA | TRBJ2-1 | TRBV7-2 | TGTGCCAGCAGCCCTATAGCGGGGGGCTCCTACAATGAGCAGTTCTTC | CASSPIAGGSYNEQFF
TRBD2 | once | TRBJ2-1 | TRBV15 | TGTGCCACCAGCAGAGATCTCTCCGGCGGGGGGGTCAATGAGCAGTTCTTC | CATSRDLSGGGVNEQFF
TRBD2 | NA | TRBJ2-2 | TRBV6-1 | TGTGCCAGCAGGGGACTAGCGGGGGGGTCGTACACCGGGGAGCTGTTTTTT | CASRGLAGGSYTGELFF
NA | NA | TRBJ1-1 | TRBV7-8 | TGTGCCAGCAGCTTGGGGGGTTTTGGGAGTGGTGAAGCTTTCTTT | CASSLGGFGSGEAFF
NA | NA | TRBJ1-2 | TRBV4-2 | TGTGCCAGCAGCCAAATTAGGGAGGGAGCTAACTATGGCTACACCTTC | CASSQIREGANYGYTF
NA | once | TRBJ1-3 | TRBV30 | TGTGCCTGCCACAGGGCAGGGTCCGGAAACACCATATATTTT | CACHRAGSGNTIYF
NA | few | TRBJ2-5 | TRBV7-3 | TGTGCCAGCAGCACCACACACCAAGAGACCCAGTACTTC | CASSTTHQETQYF
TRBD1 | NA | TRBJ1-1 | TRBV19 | TGTGCCAGTAGCCAGAAGGGGGCGCTGAACACTGAAGCTTTCTTT | CASSQKGALNTEAFF
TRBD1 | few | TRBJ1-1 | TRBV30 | TGTGCCTGGAGGGCTGGGACAGAGAACACTGAAGCTTTCTTT | CAWRAGTENTEAFF